The 32 T cell receptor beta chains reported below all come from one sample, sequenced in a study of OX40 agonist ivuxolimab in advanced cancers. The protocol was immunoSEQ multiplex PCR, while the TCRdb copy is restricted to in-frame clones and leaves out a portion. The sample consists of more than 95,000 clones, roughly nine tenths of them appearing once. The specimen was CD4+ or CD8+ T cells sorted from blood, collected in a trial of the OX40 agonist ivuxolimab. The source is an adult with an advanced solid tumor such as melanoma, head and neck, liver or kidney cancer.

This chain connects TRBV5-4 to TRBJ1-2; no reliable D call. Germline CDR1 SGHNT, CDR2 YYREEE (reference sequence). The CDR3 runs to 14 residues. With 2 bases removed from V and 4 bases from J, the gap between germline ends came to 12 bases. The CDR3 protein is CASSFRRDFYGYTF. As DNA, the CDR3 is TGTGCCAGCAGCTTTCGTAGGGATTTCTATGGCTACACCTTC.

The CDR3 protein is CSGQAGGPNEQFF. The CDR3 DNA reads TGCAGCGGCCAAGCGGGAGGGCCCAATGAGCAGTTCTTC. V usage is TRBV29-1 and J usage is TRBJ2-1; 10 nucleotides match TRBD2. V gave up 7 bases and J gave up 6 bases; unmatched junction bases: 6. This CDR3 spans 13 amino acids. CDR1 SQVTM and CDR2 ANQGSEA come from the germline V gene.

This chain connects TRBV5-8 to TRBJ2-5; D possibly corresponds to TRBD1 (6 bases). The CDR3 is made up of 15 amino acids. Trimming took 2 bases from V and 2 from J, leaving 13 bases between them. The germline V gene encodes CDR1 SGHTS and CDR2 YDEGEE. CDR3 DNA sequence: TGTGCCAGCAGCTTTTGGAAGGGGGTACAAGAGACCCAGTACTTC. It codes for CASSFWKGVQETQYF.

The chain employs TRBV5-6 and TRBJ1-1; D is undetermined. The CDR3 runs to 15 residues. With 3 bases removed from V and 5 bases from J, the gap between germline ends came to 17 bases. CDR1 is SGHDT, CDR2 YYEEEE, per germline. CDR3 DNA: TGTGCCAGCAGCTCTCGAAATAGGGTAGCGACTGAAGCTTTCTTT. Its protein product is CASSSRNRVATEAFF.

V is TRBV28 and J is TRBJ1-1; tentatively, D is TRBD1 (6 bases). Trimming removed 5 bases at V and 6 bases at J, with 19 bases between. This CDR3 has 15 amino acids. CDR1 and CDR2 (germline): MDHEN, SYDVKM. CDR3 DNA sequence: TGTGCCAGCAGTGACTTGGCCAGGGGAGGGGCTGAAGCTTTCTTT. This encodes CASSDLARGGAEAFF.

The chain carries TRBV14 and TRBJ1-5; D remains ambiguous. This CDR3 comprises 12 residues. CDR1 and CDR2 (germline): SGHDN, FVKESK. Trimming pared 3 bases from V and 3 bases from J, leaving 3 bases between. This chain's CDR3 is CASSHPNQPQHF. CDR3 coding DNA: TGTGCCAGCAGCCACCCCAATCAGCCCCAGCATTTT.

V gene TRBV28 combines with J gene TRBJ2-7; a possible D gene is TRBD2 (5 bases). Germline lookup yields CDR1 MDHEN and CDR2 SYDVKM. V lost 1 base to trimming and J lost 2 bases, with 9 bases between them. There are 14 residues in the CDR3. The CDR3 DNA is TGTGCCAGCAGTTTATTGGGAGCGGCCTACGAGCAGTACTTC. Amino acids: CASSLLGAAYEQYF.

V and J are TRBV7-6 and TRBJ2-5; 9 bases map to TRBD1. The CDR3 contains 15 residues. Germline-derived CDR1 and CDR2 are SGHVS and FNYEAQ. V trimming: 5 bases; J trimming: 5 bases; junction bases outside the gene matches: 9. The CDR3 loop reads CASSPRQGVVETQYF. Here the CDR3 DNA reads TGTGCCAGCAGCCCCCGACAGGGGGTAGTGGAGACCCAGTACTTC. Combining the CDR3 with reference TRBV7-6 and TRBJ2-5 gives the whole variable domain GAGVSQSPRYKVTKRGQDVALRCDPISGHVSLYWYRQALGQGPEFLTYFNYEAQQDKSGLPNDRFSAERPEGSISTLTIQRTEQRDSAMYRCASSPRQGVVETQYFGPGTRLLVL.

The V gene is TRBV2, the J gene TRBJ2-1; 8 bases map to TRBD1. The CDR3 has 14 residues. V was clipped by 8 bases and J by 3 bases; unmatched bases: 6. Per the germline V gene, CDR1 is SNHLY and CDR2 is FYNNEI. CDR3 DNA sequence: TGTGCCAGCCTCGGACAGGGAATCTACAATGAGCAGTTCTTC. It translates to CASLGQGIYNEQFF.

This clone was detected only once. This chain connects TRBV6-5 to TRBJ2-7, with D uncertain. Germline-derived CDR1 and CDR2 are MNHEY and SVGAGI. The CDR3 is made up of 14 amino acids. The V end was cut by 4 bases, the J end by 2 bases, with 12 bases between. The CDR3 bases are TGTGCCAGCAGTTTTGGCCGCAAAACCTACGAGCAGTACTTC. Its translation: CASSFGRKTYEQYF.

The chain links TRBV10-3 to TRBJ1-1, with 10 nucleotides matching TRBD1. Per the germline V gene, CDR1 is ENHRY and CDR2 is SYGVKD. This CDR3 comprises 13 residues. J was trimmed by 4 bases and V by 10 bases; bases with no gene match: 6. The CDR3 bases are TGTGCCACCTCGGGACAGGGGATCACTGAAGCTTTCTTT. This gives the protein CATSGQGITEAFF.

The rearrangement uses TRBV28 and TRBJ1-1; no reliable D call. CDR3 size: 14 residues. V dropped 6 bases and J dropped 1 base, with 12 bases sitting between them. Germline V gives CDR1 MDHEN, CDR2 SYDVKM. The chain's CDR3 is CASSPPRRNTEAFF. The CDR3 DNA sequence: TGTGCCAGCAGCCCACCCCGGCGGAACACTGAAGCTTTCTTT.

This clone has more than one count but fewer than ten. The chain uses TRBV28 and TRBJ1-5, with D possibly TRBD1 on 5 matching bases. Germline assignment: CDR1 MDHEN and CDR2 SYDVKM. The CDR3 contains 14 residues. V shed 7 bases and J shed 9 bases, with 19 bases lying between them. CDR3: CASTPWQAGGPQHF. The CDR3 DNA reads as TGTGCCAGCACCCCTTGGCAGGCCGGGGGGCCCCAGCATTTT.

The V and J genes are TRBV7-2 and TRBJ2-2; D is perhaps TRBD1 (5 bases). This CDR3 spans 15 amino acids. Between the trimmed V and J ends, which lost 2 bases and 1 base, there was a span of 8 bases. The germline CDR1 and CDR2 sequences are SGHTA and FQGNSA. Here the CDR3 DNA reads TGTGCCAGCAGCTTAATTCAGGGGAACACCGGGGAGCTGTTTTTT. It encodes CASSLIQGNTGELFF.

Only one count was recorded for this clone. The chain is built from TRBV28 and TRBJ1-4; tentative D call: TRBD1 (5 bases). The germline CDR1 and CDR2 sequences are MDHEN and SYDVKM. The V end was cut by 5 bases, the J end by 8 bases, with 21 bases between. This CDR3 is built from 16 residues. DNA for the CDR3: TGTGCCAGCAGTCCCTCTCTGGGCCGGCGGGACGAAAAACTGTTTTTT. Translated, it gives CASSPSLGRRDEKLFF.

The chain carries TRBV5-1 and TRBJ2-7, with D perhaps matching TRBD1 (5 bases). Germline CDR1 is SGHRS and CDR2 is YFSETQ. CDR3 size: 15 residues. Deletions cut 0 bases from V and 4 bases from J, with 14 bases between. This CDR3 reads CASSLALGPGYEQYF. The CDR3 DNA is TGCGCCAGCAGCTTGGCCTTAGGCCCAGGGTACGAGCAGTACTTC.

The chain joins TRBV2 to TRBJ1-5; D is perhaps TRBD1 (5 bases). CDR1 and CDR2 (germline): SNHLY, FYNNEI. The V end lost 5 bases, the J end lost 6 bases, and 8 bases lay between the germline ends. This CDR3 comprises 12 residues. The CDR3 loop reads CASSSGFQPQHF. For the CDR3, the DNA is TGTGCCAGCAGTTCAGGGTTTCAGCCCCAGCATTTT.

The rearrangement joins TRBV7-2 to TRBJ2-7, with D tentatively TRBD1 (6 bases). Trimming removed 5 bases from V and 5 bases from J, with 16 bases in between. The CDR3 extends over 14 amino acids. From germline, CDR1 is SGHTA and CDR2 FQGNSA. The CDR3 DNA reads as TGTGCCAGCAGCATCACAGGGCACCGGAACGAGCAGTACTTC. Amino acids: CASSITGHRNEQYF.

This clone was recorded once. The CDR3 coding sequence is TGTGCCAGCAGTGTTACTAGCGGAGGGTCTTACAATGAGCAGTTCTTC. Its protein is CASSVTSGGSYNEQFF. The rearrangement joins TRBV28 to TRBJ2-1, with 8 bases lining up with TRBD2. The V and J ends lost 5 bases and 4 bases, in that order; junction bases with no gene match: 10. CDR3 length: 16 amino acids. Germline V gene sequence: CDR1 MDHEN, CDR2 SYDVKM.

The chain carries TRBV7-3 and TRBJ2-2; D is unclear. In germline, CDR1 is SGHTA, CDR2 FQGTGA. V was clipped by 0 bases and J by 0 bases, with 8 bases between them. The CDR3 consists of 16 residues. The DNA for the CDR3 is TGTGCCAGCAGCTTAACTGGCAGACCGAACACCGGGGAGCTGTTTTTT. It encodes CASSLTGRPNTGELFF.

V usage is TRBV11-1 and J usage is TRBJ2-5, with 8 bases fitting TRBD2. This CDR3 has 15 amino acids. Germline CDR1 is SGHAT and CDR2 is FQDESV (reference sequence). The junction had 6 bases not matched to a gene; V was cut back by 4 bases and J by 2 bases. CDR3 loop: CASSSRPGGQETQYF. CDR3 bases: TGTGCCAGCAGCTCGCGTCCGGGGGGGCAAGAGACCCAGTACTTC.

The chain links TRBV27 to TRBJ1-2; 7 nucleotides align to TRBD1. Looked up from germline, CDR1 is MNHEY and CDR2 is SMNVEV (reference sequence). V shed 5 bases, J shed 8 bases, and the junction held 17 bases outside the gene matches. The CDR3 contains 16 residues. The CDR3 DNA follows: TGTGCCAGCAGTACCCTCGGGACAGCCGATCTCCGGGGCTACACCTTC. It specifies CASSTLGTADLRGYTF.

The chain recombines TRBV6-5 with TRBJ1-5; D remains unclear. Germline CDR1 and CDR2: MNHEY and SVGAGI. This CDR3 is built from 15 residues. V gave up 3 bases and J gave up 4 bases, with 13 bases separating them. The CDR3 DNA sequence: TGTGCCAGCAGTTATTTAGGTTCCCGGAATCAGCCCCAGCATTTT. Amino acid sequence: CASSYLGSRNQPQHF.

This rearrangement joins TRBV4-2 to TRBJ2-2, with D unresolved. CDR3 length equals 14 residues. V was clipped by 5 bases and J by 1 base, with 8 bases between them. Germline V gene sequence: CDR1 LGHNA, CDR2 YNFKEQ. The CDR3 loop reads CASSYRRNTGELFF. CDR3 DNA: TGTGCCAGCAGCTACCGAAGGAACACCGGGGAGCTGTTTTTT.

The rearrangement joins TRBV7-2 to TRBJ2-7; the D gene is possibly TRBD1 (5 bases). The CDR3 spans 15 residues. Germline assignment: CDR1 SGHTA and CDR2 FQGNSA. Between the trimmed V and J ends, which lost 5 bases and 0 bases, there was a span of 14 bases. The CDR3 DNA sequence: TGTGCCAGCAGCCAGGGTGGGGTGAGCTCCTACGAGCAGTACTTC. As protein: CASSQGGVSSYEQYF.

The V gene is TRBV7-2, the J gene TRBJ2-1, with 12 bases aligning to TRBD2. CDR1 and CDR2 (germline): SGHTA, FQGNSA. The J segment lost 8 bases and the V segment lost 2 bases, leaving 7 bases of the junction unmatched. The CDR3 is made up of 16 amino acids. This CDR3 is CASSLSPTSGSHEQFF. CDR3 nucleotide sequence: TGTGCCAGCAGCTTAAGTCCGACTAGCGGGAGCCATGAGCAGTTCTTC.

This rearrangement joins TRBV28 to TRBJ2-2; TRBD1 matches at 11 bases. After removal of 6 bases from V and 7 bases from J, the junction contained 7 bases not matched to a gene. This CDR3 spans 15 amino acids. The germline V gene encodes CDR1 MDHEN and CDR2 SYDVKM. The CDR3 sequence: CASSNAGTGGGELFF. CDR3 DNA: TGTGCCAGCAGCAACGCCGGGACAGGGGGCGGGGAGCTGTTTTTT. Supplemented by reference TRBV28 and TRBJ2-2, the full variable domain reads DVKVTQSSRYLVKRTGEKVFLECVQDMDHENMFWYRQDPGLGLRLIYFSYDVKMKEKGDIPEGYSVSREKKERFSLILESASTNQTSMYLCASSNAGTGGGELFFGEGSRLTVL.

A word on this clone: The sample carries other DNA sequences with the same CDR3. The V call is TRBV5-1, the J call TRBJ1-5; 9 nucleotides align to TRBD1. V was pared by 0 bases and J by 7 bases, with 8 bases of the junction left unmatched. The CDR3 consists of 16 residues. CDR1 and CDR2 (germline): SGHRS, YFSETQ. CDR3: CASSLDGQGRGQPQHF. The CDR3 DNA reads as TGCGCCAGCAGCTTGGATGGACAGGGGCGGGGGCAGCCCCAGCATTTT.

The chain uses TRBV5-8 and TRBJ2-7; no clear D. The CDR3 runs 14 residues. CDR1 and CDR2 (germline): SGHTS, YDEGEE. The V end was cut by 4 bases, the J end by 0 bases, with 11 bases between. For the CDR3, the DNA is TGTGCCAGCAGCGTGGACCGAAGCTCCTACGAGCAGTACTTC. This sequence encodes CASSVDRSSYEQYF.

The CDR3 sequence is CASSPGDSPTRQYF. DNA for the CDR3: TGTGCCAGTAGCCCCGGGGACAGTCCTACGAGGCAGTACTTC. This chain joins TRBV19 and TRBJ2-7, with TRBD1 matching 7 bases. The CDR3 is made up of 14 amino acids. Germline assignment: CDR1 LNHDA and CDR2 SQIVND (reference sequence). V lost 6 bases, J lost 9 bases, and 14 bases stayed unmatched.

This clone has only one observation. The chain uses TRBV11-2 and TRBJ2-3; 12 bases map to TRBD1. This CDR3 has 19 amino acids. CDR1 is SGHAT, CDR2 FQNNGV, per germline. After removal of 10 bases from V and 3 bases from J, the junction contained 20 bases not matched to a gene. The CDR3 here is CATTGTGGFGPRRTDTQYF. The CDR3, as DNA: TGTGCCACCACCGGGACAGGGGGCTTTGGGCCCAGACGAACAGATACGCAGTATTTT.

The genes are TRBV2 and TRBJ2-7; 7 bases map to TRBD1. The trim removed 7 bases at V and 2 bases at J, leaving 20 bases unmatched. CDR1 is SNHLY, CDR2 FYNNEI, per germline. This CDR3 contains 18 residues. CDR3 in amino acids: CASTLGYLSRDSTYEQYF. The CDR3 DNA is TGTGCCAGCACCCTGGGCTACCTGTCCCGGGACAGTACCTACGAGCAGTACTTC. Based on the CDR3 plus reference TRBV2 and TRBJ2-7, the full variable domain is EPEVTQTPSHQVTQMGQEVILRCVPISNHLYFYWYRQILGQKVEFLVSFYNNEISEKSEIFDDQFSVERPDGSNFTLKIRSTKLEDSAMYFCASTLGYLSRDSTYEQYFGPGTRLTVT.